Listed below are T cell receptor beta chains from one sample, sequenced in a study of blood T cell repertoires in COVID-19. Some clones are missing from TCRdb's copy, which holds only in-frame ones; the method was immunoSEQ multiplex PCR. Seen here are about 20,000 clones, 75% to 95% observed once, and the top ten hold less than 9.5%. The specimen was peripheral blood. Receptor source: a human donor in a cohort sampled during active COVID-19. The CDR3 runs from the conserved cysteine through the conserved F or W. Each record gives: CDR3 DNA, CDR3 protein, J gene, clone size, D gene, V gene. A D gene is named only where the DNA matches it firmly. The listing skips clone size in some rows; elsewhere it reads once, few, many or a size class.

TGTGCCAGCAGAAAGTGGAGGGAGGGCAAAAACATTCAGTACTTC CASRKWREGKNIQYF TRBJ2-4 NA TRBD2 TRBV6-6
TGTGCCACCAGCTGGGTCGGGGGTAATCAGCCCCAGCATTTT CATSWVGGNQPQHF TRBJ1-5 few NA TRBV15
TGTGCCAGCAGCCGAAGTGGGGGCACGAGCTCCTACGAGCAGTACTTC CASSRSGGTSSYEQYF TRBJ2-7 NA NA TRBV13
TGTGCCAGCAGCTTAGCGGGTGCTGGGGGAGGCAAAAACATTCAGTACTTC CASSLAGAGGGKNIQYF TRBJ2-4 NA NA TRBV7-6
TGTGCCATCAGTGAGGTACGGGGGAGCTCTGGAAACACCATATATTTT CAISEVRGSSGNTIYF TRBJ1-3 NA NA TRBV10-3
TGTGCCAGTAGTATACCAGGGTCCCCCAAACGGAACACCGGGGAGCTGTTTTTT CASSIPGSPKRNTGELFF TRBJ2-2 once NA TRBV19
TGCGCCAGCAGCTTGGGAGGGTCTGGAAACACCATATATTTT CASSLGGSGNTIYF TRBJ1-3 NA NA TRBV5-1
TGCGCCAGCAGCCAACTGACAGGGCCCGCCTACGAGCAGTACTTC CASSQLTGPAYEQYF TRBJ2-7 NA TRBD1 TRBV4-3
TGTGCCAGTAGTATTGGGCAGATCAACTATGGCTACACCTTC CASSIGQINYGYTF TRBJ1-2 NA NA TRBV19
TGTGCCAGCAGCTTATCTTCGGTTAGGGGGTACCATTCACCCCTCCACTTT CASSLSSVRGYHSPLHF TRBJ1-6 NA NA TRBV7-8
TGTGCCAGCAAGCTCCCCGGGGGCTCCTACAATGAGCAGTTCTTC CASKLPGGSYNEQFF TRBJ2-1 NA NA TRBV6-5
TGCGCCAGCAGCCATACCCCCCGGGTTATCGGGGAGACCCAGTACTTC CASSHTPRVIGETQYF TRBJ2-5 once NA TRBV4-1